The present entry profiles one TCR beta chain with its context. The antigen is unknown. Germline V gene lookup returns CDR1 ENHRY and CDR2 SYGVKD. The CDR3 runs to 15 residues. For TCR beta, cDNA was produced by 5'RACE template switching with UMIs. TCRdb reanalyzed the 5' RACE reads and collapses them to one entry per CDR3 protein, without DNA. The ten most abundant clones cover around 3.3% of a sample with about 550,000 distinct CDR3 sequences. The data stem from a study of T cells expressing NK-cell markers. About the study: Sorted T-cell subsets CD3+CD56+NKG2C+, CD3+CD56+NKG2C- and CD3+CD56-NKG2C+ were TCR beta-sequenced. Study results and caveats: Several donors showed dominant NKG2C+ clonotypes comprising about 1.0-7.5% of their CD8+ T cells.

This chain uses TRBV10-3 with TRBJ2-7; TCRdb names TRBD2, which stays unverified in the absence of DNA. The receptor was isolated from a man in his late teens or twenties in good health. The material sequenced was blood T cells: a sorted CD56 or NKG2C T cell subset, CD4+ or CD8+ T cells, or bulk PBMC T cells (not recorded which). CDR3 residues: CAISEKAGEAYEQYF.